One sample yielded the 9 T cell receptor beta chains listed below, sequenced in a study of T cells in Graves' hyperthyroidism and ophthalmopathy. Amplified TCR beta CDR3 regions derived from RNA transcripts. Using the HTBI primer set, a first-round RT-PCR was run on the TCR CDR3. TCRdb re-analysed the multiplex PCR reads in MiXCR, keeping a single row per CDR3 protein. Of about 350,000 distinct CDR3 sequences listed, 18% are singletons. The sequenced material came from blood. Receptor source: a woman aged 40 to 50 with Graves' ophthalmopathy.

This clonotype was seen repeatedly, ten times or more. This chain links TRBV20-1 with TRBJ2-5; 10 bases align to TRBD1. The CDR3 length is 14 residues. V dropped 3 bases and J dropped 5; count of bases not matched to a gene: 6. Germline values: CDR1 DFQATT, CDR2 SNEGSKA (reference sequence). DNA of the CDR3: TGCAGTGCTAGGGGGACAGGGGTACGGGAGACCCAGTACTTC. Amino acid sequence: CSARGTGVRETQYF.

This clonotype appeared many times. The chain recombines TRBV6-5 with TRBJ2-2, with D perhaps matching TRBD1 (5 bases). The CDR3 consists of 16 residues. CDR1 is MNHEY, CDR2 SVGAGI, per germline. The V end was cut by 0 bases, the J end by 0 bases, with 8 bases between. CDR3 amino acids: CASSYSSTANTGELFF. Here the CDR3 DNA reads TGTGCCAGCAGTTACTCGTCGACAGCGAACACCGGGGAGCTGTTTTTT.

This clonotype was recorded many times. The CDR3: CASSYAGVQPQHF. As DNA, the CDR3 is TGTGCCAGCAGCTACGCAGGGGTCCAGCCCCAGCATTTT. The V gene is TRBV7-2, the J gene TRBJ1-5; D perhaps matches TRBD1 (6 bases). CDR1 SGHTA and CDR2 FQGNSA come from the germline V gene. Trimming cost V 4 bases and J 7 bases, with 11 bases left between them. This CDR3 contains 13 residues.

The CDR3 sequence: CASSPRQTNYGYTF. The CDR3 nucleotides read TGTGCCAGCAGTCCAAGACAGACTAACTATGGCTACACCTTC. The V call is TRBV12-3 or TRBV12-4, the J call TRBJ1-2; weak D call: TRBD1 (5 bases). The germline V and J ends were trimmed by 5 bases and 0 bases, with 10 bases remaining between them. This CDR3 is built from 14 residues.

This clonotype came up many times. The CDR3 reads CASSLEFYGTSGSYEQYF. The CDR3 DNA reads TGTGCCAGCAGCTTAGAATTCTATGGGACTAGCGGCTCCTACGAGCAGTACTTC. V usage is TRBV11-2 and J usage is TRBJ2-7; 11 positions agree with TRBD2. The CDR3 is 18 amino acids. The junction had 7 bases not matched to a gene; V was cut back by 0 bases and J by 0 bases. Germline CDR1 is SGHAT and CDR2 is FQNNGV.

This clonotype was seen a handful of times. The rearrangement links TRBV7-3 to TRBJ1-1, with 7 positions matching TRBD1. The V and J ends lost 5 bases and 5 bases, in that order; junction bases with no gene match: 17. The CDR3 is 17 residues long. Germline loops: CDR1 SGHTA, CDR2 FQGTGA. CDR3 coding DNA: TGTGCCAGCAGCCTAAACGATTACAGGGGAGAATTGACTGAAGCTTTCTTT. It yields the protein CASSLNDYRGELTEAFF.

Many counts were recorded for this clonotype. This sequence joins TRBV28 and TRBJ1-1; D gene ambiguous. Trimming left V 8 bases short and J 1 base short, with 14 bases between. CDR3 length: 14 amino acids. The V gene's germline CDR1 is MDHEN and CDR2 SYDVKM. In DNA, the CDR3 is TGTGCCAGCCGGGGTGACTTAGGGAACACTGAAGCTTTCTTT. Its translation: CASRGDLGNTEAFF.

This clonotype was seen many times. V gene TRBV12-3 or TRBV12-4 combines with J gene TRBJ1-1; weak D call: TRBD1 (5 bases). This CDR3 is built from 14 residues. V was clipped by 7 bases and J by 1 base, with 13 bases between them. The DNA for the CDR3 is TGTGCCAGCACTAAACAGGCAAAGAACACTGAAGCTTTCTTT. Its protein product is CASTKQAKNTEAFF.

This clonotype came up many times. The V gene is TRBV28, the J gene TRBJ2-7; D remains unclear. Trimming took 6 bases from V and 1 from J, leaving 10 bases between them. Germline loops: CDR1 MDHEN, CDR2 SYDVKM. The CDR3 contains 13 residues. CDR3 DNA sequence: TGTGCCAGCAGCCACACCTTTTCCTACGAGCAGTACTTC. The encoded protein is CASSHTFSYEQYF.